A selection of T cell receptor beta chains follows, all from one sample in a study of shared clonotypes between healthy human individuals. Assay used: immunoSEQ multiplex PCR; TCRdb lists only in-frame clones, some missing. The sample lists 90,000 to 150,000 clones, 68% seen once, with roughly a quarter in the top ten. The specimen was memory CD8+ T cells sorted from blood. The origin of the receptors is a woman aged 25 to 39 in good health. Each CDR3 is given with its conserved first and last residue. The D gene is left open where the match is weak. Clone size appears in some rows only: once, few, many, or a class for an expanded clone.

size,V,D,J,CDR3,DNA
once,TRBV10-1,.,TRBJ2-1,CASSESRSGLLGQFF,TGCGCCAGCAGTGAGTCTCGAAGCGGACTCTTAGGGCAGTTCTTC
.,TRBV5-8,.,TRBJ1-5,CASSWLSRQPQHF,TGTGCCAGCAGCTGGCTTAGTCGACAGCCCCAGCATTTT
few,TRBV27,TRBD1,TRBJ2-7,CASSLLTGTGWNEQYF,TGTGCCAGCAGCCTCCTCACCGGGACAGGGTGGAACGAGCAGTACTTC
.,TRBV5-5,.,TRBJ2-3,CASSWHPEGKSTDTQYF,TGTGCCAGCAGCTGGCATCCAGAGGGGAAGAGCACAGATACGCAGTATTTT
few,TRBV7-9,.,TRBJ2-7,CASSSTGYEQYF,TGTGCCAGCAGCTCTACGGGGTACGAGCAGTACTTC
.,TRBV15,.,TRBJ1-4,CATSRDRADRGYPDNEKLFF,TGTGCCACCAGCAGAGATCGGGCAGACAGAGGCTACCCCGATAATGAAAAACTGTTTTTT
.,TRBV28,TRBD1,TRBJ2-6,CASSYGDRAGANVLTF,TGTGCCAGCAGTTACGGGGACAGGGCTGGGGCCAACGTCCTGACTTTC
few,TRBV10-2,TRBD2,TRBJ2-3,CASSPPGLAGMGDTQYF,TGCGCCAGCAGTCCCCCGGGACTAGCGGGGATGGGGGATACGCAGTATTTT
.,TRBV19,.,TRBJ2-7,CASSIDVGDSYEQYF,TGTGCCAGTAGTATAGATGTCGGGGACTCCTACGAGCAGTACTTC
few,TRBV5-6,.,TRBJ2-7,CASSLGRLSYEQYF,TGTGCCAGCAGCTTAGGGCGGCTCTCCTACGAGCAGTACTTC
.,TRBV28,TRBD2,TRBJ2-1,CASSLPWRESNEQFF,TGTGCCAGCAGTTTGCCTTGGCGGGAGAGCAATGAGCAGTTCTTC
few,TRBV6-5,.,TRBJ2-5,CASSYGGQPQETQYF,TGTGCCAGCAGTTACGGGGGCCAGCCCCAAGAGACCCAGTACTTC
.,TRBV30,.,TRBJ2-5,CAWTTQETQYF,TGTGCCTGGACCACCCAAGAGACCCAGTACTTC
.,TRBV29-1,TRBD2,TRBJ2-1,CSVVIFSGGQGTSGSEGEQFF,TGCAGCGTTGTTATATTTTCTGGGGGACAGGGGACTAGCGGGAGTGAAGGTGAGCAGTTCTTC
.,TRBV7-9,.,TRBJ1-1,CASSFLPAGRGFAEAFF,TGTGCCAGCAGCTTCCTTCCCGCGGGCAGGGGTTTCGCTGAAGCTTTCTTT
.,TRBV4-1,.,TRBJ1-2,CASSQVSRPGPALVGYGYTF,TGCGCCAGCAGCCAAGTAAGCCGTCCGGGCCCTGCGCTAGTAGGCTATGGCTACACCTTC
.,TRBV18,.,TRBJ1-2,CASSPARGLYYGYTF,TGTGCCAGCTCACCAGCGAGGGGGTTGTACTATGGCTACACCTTC
.,TRBV25-1,.,TRBJ1-2,CASSANLHGSHGYTF,TGTGCCAGCAGTGCAAACCTCCACGGAAGTCATGGCTACACCTTC
once,TRBV29-1,.,TRBJ2-3,CSVVGGNTDTQYF,TGCAGCGTTGTGGGGGGAAACACAGATACGCAGTATTTT
.,TRBV28,.,TRBJ2-1,CASSLVFRDGTYNEQFF,TGTGCCAGCAGTTTGGTTTTCCGGGACGGCACCTACAATGAGCAGTTCTTC
.,TRBV28,.,TRBJ2-7,CASSFSFYYEQYF,TGTGCCAGCAGTTTCAGTTTCTACTACGAGCAGTACTTC
.,TRBV19,TRBD2,TRBJ2-7,CASSLLAEATYEQYF,TGTGCCAGTAGTTTACTAGCGGAGGCAACCTACGAGCAGTACTTC
.,TRBV29-1,.,TRBJ1-1,CSVALRLTVNTEAFF,TGCAGCGTTGCCCTCCGACTTACAGTGAACACTGAAGCTTTCTTT
.,TRBV19,.,TRBJ1-1,CASTIGTGGEAFF,TGTGCCAGTACCATAGGGACGGGTGGTGAAGCTTTCTTT
.,TRBV25-1,.,TRBJ2-7,CASSDPPRGEGAAEQYF,TGTGCCAGCAGTGACCCCCCTAGGGGGGAGGGAGCCGCCGAGCAGTACTTC
few,TRBV27,.,TRBJ2-2,CASSFSRAGELFF,TGTGCCAGCAGTTTTTCCCGGGCCGGGGAGCTGTTTTTT
.,TRBV7-9,.,TRBJ2-4,CASSLVSGRRAKNIQYF,TGTGCCAGCAGCTTAGTGTCGGGAAGGAGGGCCAAAAACATTCAGTACTTC
medium-sized,TRBV4-1,.,TRBJ1-1,CASSQEIRAPEAFF,TGCGCCAGCAGCCAAGAGATCCGGGCTCCTGAAGCTTTCTTT
many,TRBV7-9,.,TRBJ2-1,CASSPRGGSSYNEQFF,TGTGCCAGCAGCCCACGGGGAGGTAGCTCCTACAATGAGCAGTTCTTC
few,TRBV7-9,TRBD2,TRBJ2-7,CASSLELAASYEQYF,TGTGCCAGCAGCTTAGAGCTAGCGGCTAGCTACGAGCAGTACTTC
.,TRBV29-1,.,TRBJ2-1,CSVDQDTVYSEQFF,TGCAGCGTTGATCAGGACACGGTTTACAGTGAGCAGTTCTTC
.,TRBV28,.,TRBJ2-7,CASGQPRASSYEQYF,TGTGCCAGCGGTCAACCAAGAGCCTCTTCCTACGAGCAGTACTTC
.,TRBV6-1,.,TRBJ2-5,CASSGQEETQYF,TGTGCCAGCAGTGGTCAGGAAGAGACCCAGTACTTC